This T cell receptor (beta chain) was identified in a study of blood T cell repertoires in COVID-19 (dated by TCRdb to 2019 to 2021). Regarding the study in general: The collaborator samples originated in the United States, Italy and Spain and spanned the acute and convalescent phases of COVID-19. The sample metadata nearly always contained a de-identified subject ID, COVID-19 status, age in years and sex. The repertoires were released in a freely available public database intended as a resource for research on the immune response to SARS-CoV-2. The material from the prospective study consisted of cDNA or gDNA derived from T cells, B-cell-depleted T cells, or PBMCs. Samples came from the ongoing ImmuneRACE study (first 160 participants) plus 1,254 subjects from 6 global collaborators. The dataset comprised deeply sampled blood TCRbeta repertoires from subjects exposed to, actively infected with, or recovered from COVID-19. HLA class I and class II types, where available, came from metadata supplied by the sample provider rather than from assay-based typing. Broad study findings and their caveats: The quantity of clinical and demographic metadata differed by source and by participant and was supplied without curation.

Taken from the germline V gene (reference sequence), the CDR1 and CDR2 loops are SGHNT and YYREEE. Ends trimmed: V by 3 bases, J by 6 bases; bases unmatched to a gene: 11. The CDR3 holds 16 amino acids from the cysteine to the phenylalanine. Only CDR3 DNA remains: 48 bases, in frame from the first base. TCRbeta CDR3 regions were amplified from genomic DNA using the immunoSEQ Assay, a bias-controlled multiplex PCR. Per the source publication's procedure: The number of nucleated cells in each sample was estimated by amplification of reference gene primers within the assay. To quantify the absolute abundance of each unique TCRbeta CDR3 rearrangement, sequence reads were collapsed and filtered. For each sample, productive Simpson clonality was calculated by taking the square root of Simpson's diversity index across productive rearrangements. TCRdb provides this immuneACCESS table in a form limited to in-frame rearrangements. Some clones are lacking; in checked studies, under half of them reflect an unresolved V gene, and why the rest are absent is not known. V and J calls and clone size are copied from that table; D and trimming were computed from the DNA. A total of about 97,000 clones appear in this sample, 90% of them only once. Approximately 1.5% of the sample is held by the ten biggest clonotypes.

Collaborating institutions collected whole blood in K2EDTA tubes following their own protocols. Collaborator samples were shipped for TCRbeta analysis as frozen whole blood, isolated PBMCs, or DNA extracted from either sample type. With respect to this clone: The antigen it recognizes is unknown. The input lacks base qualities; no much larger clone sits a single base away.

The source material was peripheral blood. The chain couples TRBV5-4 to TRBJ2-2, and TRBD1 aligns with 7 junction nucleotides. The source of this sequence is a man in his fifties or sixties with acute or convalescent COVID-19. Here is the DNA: TGTGCCAGCAGCTCCCTCAGGGGGACGATTCCCGGGGAGCTGTTTTTT. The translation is CASSSLRGTIPGELFF. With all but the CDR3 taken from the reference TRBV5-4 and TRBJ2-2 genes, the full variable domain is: ETGVTQSPTHLIKTRGQQVTLRCSSQSGHNTVSWYQQALGQGPQFIFQYYREEENGRGNFPPRFSGLQFPNYSSELNVNALELDDSALYLCASSSLRGTIPGELFFGEGSRLTVL.